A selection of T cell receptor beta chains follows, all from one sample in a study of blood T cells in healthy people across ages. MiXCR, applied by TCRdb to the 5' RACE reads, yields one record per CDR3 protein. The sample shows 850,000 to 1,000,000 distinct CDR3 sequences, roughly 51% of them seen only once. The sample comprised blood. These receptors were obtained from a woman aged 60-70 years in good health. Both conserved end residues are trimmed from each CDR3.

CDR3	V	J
AWTRGTRSYEQY	TRBV30	TRBJ2-7
ASSDSPHGYT	TRBV6-2/TRBV6-3	TRBJ1-2
ASSQDLRRRGDTQY	TRBV3-1	TRBJ2-3
ASSQDLKGPVTDTQY	TRBV4-3	TRBJ2-3
ASSLGRGFVAF	TRBV7-2	TRBJ1-1
ASSLAATYERY	TRBV7-2	TRBJ2-7
ASSLAGTYTQY	TRBV12-3/TRBV12-4	TRBJ2-3
ASSPGLRGDEQY	TRBV5-5	TRBJ2-7
ASSITTGGLRNIQY	TRBV28	TRBJ2-4
ASSLILAGANEQF	TRBV27	TRBJ2-1
ASSQWGTQPQH	TRBV4-1	TRBJ1-5
ATSRKAGGDYNEQF	TRBV15	TRBJ2-1
ASSEGTGAVYEQY	TRBV2	-
ASRDGQDNEKLF	TRBV10-2	TRBJ1-4
ASRQPPLRGRAGTDTQY	TRBV4-1	TRBJ2-3
ASLPRGSISYEQY	TRBV6-2/TRBV6-3	TRBJ2-7
ASSVVRSYDSGANVLT	TRBV9	TRBJ2-6
ASSLDSGGWIKNIQY	TRBV11-2	TRBJ2-4
ATSIRRDNEQF	TRBV15	TRBJ2-1
ASSGVVVEETQF	TRBV28	TRBJ2-1
ASKPAWDRGHEQY	TRBV28	TRBJ2-7
ASSLGRRAQETQY	TRBV7-9	TRBJ2-5
ASSWTSGQGNYEQY	TRBV7-2	TRBJ2-7